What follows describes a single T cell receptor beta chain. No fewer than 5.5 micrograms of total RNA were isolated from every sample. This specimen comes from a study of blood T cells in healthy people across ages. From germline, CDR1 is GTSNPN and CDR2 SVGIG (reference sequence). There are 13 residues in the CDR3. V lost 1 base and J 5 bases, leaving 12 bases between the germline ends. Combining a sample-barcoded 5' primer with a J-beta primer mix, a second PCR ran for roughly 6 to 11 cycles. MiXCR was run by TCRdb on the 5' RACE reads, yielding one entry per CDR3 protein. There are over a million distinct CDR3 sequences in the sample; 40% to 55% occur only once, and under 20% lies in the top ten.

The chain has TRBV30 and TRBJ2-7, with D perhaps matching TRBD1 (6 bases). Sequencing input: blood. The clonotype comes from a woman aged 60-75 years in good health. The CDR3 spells CAWSEDSFHEQYF. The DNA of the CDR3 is TGTGCCTGGAGTGAGGACAGCTTCCACGAGCAGTACTTC. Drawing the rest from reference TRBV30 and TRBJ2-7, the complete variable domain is SQTIHQWPATLVQPVGSPLSLECTVEGTSNPNLYWYRQAAGRGLQLLFYSVGIGQISSEVPQNLSASRPQDRQFILSSKKLLLSDSGFYLCAWSEDSFHEQYFGPGTRLTVT.